What follows are 27 T cell receptor beta chains derived from one specimen sequenced in a study of human T cells and chemical hapten exposure. Time point described: patch test 3, about 24 weeks after DPC sensitization. Regarding treatment: therapeutic diphenylcyclopropenone sensitization with weekly scalp DPC. TCRdb ran MiXCR on the RACE reads and lists one entry per CDR3 protein. This sample yields approximately 88,000 distinct CDR3 sequences, of which roughly 13% are seen a single time; roughly 5.7% belongs to the top ten. This specimen was whole blood, taken in connection with sensitization to the hapten diphenylcyclopropenone (DPC). All receptors come from a woman aged 45-65 years with alopecia areata. Some clones in this sample may be carry-over from other donors' samples.

The chain joins TRBV4-2 to TRBJ2-3; no clear D gene. Trimming took 0 bases from V and 4 from J, leaving 11 bases between them. Germline lookup yields CDR1 LGHNA and CDR2 YNFKEQ. This CDR3 comprises 15 residues. The DNA of the CDR3 is TGTGCCAGCAGCCAAGATGAGAGAGCTCCAGATACGCAGTATTTT. Translated, it gives CASSQDERAPDTQYF.

The chain joins TRBV10-3 to TRBJ1-1; no definite D call. This CDR3 has 11 residues. V was clipped by 5 bases and J by 2 bases, with 3 bases between them. The germline gives CDR1 ENHRY, CDR2 SYGVKD. The CDR3 region has the DNA TGTGCCATCAGTACCAACACTGAAGCTTTCTTT. Amino acid sequence: CAISTNTEAFF.

This clonotype occurred a few times. The chain couples TRBV7-2 to TRBJ2-7, with D possibly TRBD1 on 6 matching bases. The germline V gene encodes CDR1 SGHTA and CDR2 FQGNSA. V was clipped by 5 bases and J by 2 bases, with 13 bases between them. This CDR3 comprises 14 residues. The CDR3 sequence: CASSPRTEPYEQYF. The CDR3 nucleotides are TGTGCCAGCAGCCCCCGGACAGAACCCTACGAGCAGTACTTC.

This chain connects TRBV9 to TRBJ2-2; D gene unclear. CDR3 length: 14 residues. The V end lost 0 bases, the J end lost 0 bases, and 3 bases lay between the germline ends. In germline, CDR1 is SGDLS, CDR2 YYNGEE. CDR3 sequence (DNA): TGTGCCAGCAGCGTAGTGTCGAACACCGGGGAGCTGTTTTTT. It encodes CASSVVSNTGELFF.

V usage is TRBV5-1 and J usage is TRBJ2-3; 9 positions agree with TRBD2. CDR1 and CDR2 (germline): SGHRS, YFSETQ. Trimming cost V 4 bases and J 0 bases; bases outside gene matches: 6. This CDR3 region has 16 residues. The CDR3 DNA reads TGCGCCAGCAGCGCCGGGACTAGCTTTAGCACAGATACGCAGTATTTT. Protein product: CASSAGTSFSTDTQYF.

The chain couples TRBV7-2 to TRBJ2-3; D gene unclear. The V gene lost 4 bases and the J gene lost 5 bases, with 13 bases spanning the gap. The germline gives CDR1 SGHTA, CDR2 FQGNSA. This CDR3 has 14 amino acids. The CDR3: CASSSPPGRDTQYF. As DNA, the CDR3 is TGTGCCAGCAGCTCTCCACCGGGCCGAGATACGCAGTATTTT.

There are a few counts of this clonotype. This sequence joins TRBV7-2 and TRBJ2-1, with D uncertain. Germline values: CDR1 SGHTA, CDR2 FQGNSA. Trimming cost V 1 base and J 0 bases, with 7 bases left between them. The CDR3 extends over 15 amino acids. CDR3 DNA: TGTGCCAGCAGCTTAGGCCCGGGCTCCTACAATGAGCAGTTCTTC. Protein sequence: CASSLGPGSYNEQFF.

The chain couples TRBV29-1 to TRBJ2-2, with 9 nucleotides matching TRBD1. The CDR3 loop spans 14 amino acids. V lost 5 bases to trimming and J lost 3 bases; unmatched junction nucleotides: 4. The V gene's germline CDR1 is SQVTM and CDR2 ANQGSEA. For the CDR3, the DNA is TGCAGCGTTAGAGGGACAGGGTACACCGGGGAGCTGTTTTTT. This sequence encodes CSVRGTGYTGELFF.

This clonotype came up many times. This rearrangement joins TRBV12-3 or TRBV12-4 to TRBJ2-7; no definite D call. The CDR3 consists of 11 residues. V gave up 2 bases and J gave up 5 bases, with 4 bases separating them. This CDR3 reads CASSLRDEQYF. The CDR3 DNA sequence: TGTGCCAGCAGTTTACGGGACGAGCAGTACTTC.

This clonotype was observed many times. The chain joins TRBV5-6 to TRBJ1-1, with D unclear. The CDR3 is 12 residues long. The V gene lost 0 bases and the J gene lost 6 bases, with 6 bases spanning the gap. From germline, CDR1 is SGHDT and CDR2 YYEEEE. CDR3 loop: CASSLGRAEAFF. The CDR3 nucleotides are TGTGCCAGCAGCTTGGGAAGGGCTGAAGCTTTCTTT.

This clonotype was seen many times. The chain links TRBV30 to TRBJ2-2; D possibly corresponds to TRBD1 (5 bases). The CDR3 covers 14 residues. The germline V and J ends were trimmed by 4 bases and 5 bases, with 14 bases remaining between them. Looked up from germline, CDR1 is GTSNPN and CDR2 is SVGIG (reference sequence). This CDR3 is CAWMGPGLTGELFF. DNA for the CDR3: TGTGCCTGGATGGGGCCGGGTTTGACCGGGGAGCTGTTTTTT.

This clonotype has just a few counts. Here the CDR3 reads CASSTIPMRDTEAFF. CDR3 DNA: TGTGCCAGCAGCACCATCCCGATGCGGGACACTGAAGCTTTCTTT. This rearrangement joins TRBV5-5 to TRBJ1-1; D is unclear. The germline V and J ends were trimmed by 4 bases and 3 bases, with 16 bases remaining between them. Germline CDR1 reads SGHKS; CDR2 reads YYEKEE (reference sequence). The CDR3 length is 15 residues.

This clonotype showed up many times. The chain couples TRBV18 to TRBJ2-5, with no clear D. With 2 bases removed from V and 1 base from J, the gap between germline ends came to 5 bases. Germline V lookup: CDR1 KGHSH, CDR2 LQKENI. CDR3 length: 13 residues. CDR3 in amino acids: CASSPGLQETQYF. In nucleotides, the CDR3 is TGTGCCAGCTCACCAGGTCTCCAAGAGACCCAGTACTTC. Complete variable domain (other parts from reference TRBV18 and TRBJ2-5): NAGVMQNPRHLVRRRGQEARLRCSPMKGHSHVYWYRQLPEEGLKFMVYLQKENIIDESGMPKERFSAEFPKEGPSILRIQQVVRGDSAAYFCASSPGLQETQYFGPGTRLLVL.

This clonotype was counted between two and nine times. J is TRBJ2-7 and V is TRBV6-1; possible D gene TRBD2, 7 bases. V lost 6 bases and J 5 bases, leaving 17 bases between the germline ends. CDR1 and CDR2 from the germline V gene are MNHNS and SASEGT. The CDR3 contains 14 residues. CDR3 region: CASSEGGAPHEQYF. The CDR3 coding sequence is TGTGCCAGCAGCGAGGGGGGGGCGCCCCACGAGCAGTACTTC.

This clonotype occurred a few times. The rearrangement joins TRBV6-5 to TRBJ2-7; 11 positions agree with TRBD2. This CDR3 spans 16 amino acids. CDR1 MNHEY and CDR2 SVGAGI come from the germline V gene. The V and J ends lost 5 bases and 0 bases, in that order; junction bases with no gene match: 6. CDR3 nucleotides: TGTGCCAGCAGTACTAGAGGGACTAGCGGCTCCTACGAGCAGTACTTC. Protein product: CASSTRGTSGSYEQYF.

The V call is TRBV3-1, the J call TRBJ1-5; D uncertain. CDR1 is LGHDT and CDR2 is YNNKEL in the germline V gene (reference sequence). V lost 1 base and J lost 5, with 6 bases in between. This CDR3 spans 13 amino acids. CDR3 DNA sequence: TGTGCCAGCAGCCAAGGTTACGATCAGCCCCAGCATTTT. Translating it yields CASSQGYDQPQHF.

This clonotype was observed a few times. The chain recombines TRBV18 with TRBJ2-7; a possible D gene is TRBD1 (5 bases). Germline assignment: CDR1 KGHSH and CDR2 LQKENI. The CDR3 has 12 residues. The ends were cut back, 5 bases at V and 6 bases at J, with 11 bases in the middle. The CDR3 region is CASSSGKGEQYF. CDR3 nucleotides: TGTGCCAGCTCATCAGGGAAGGGCGAGCAGTACTTC. The variable domain in full, with the rest retrieved from reference TRBV18 and TRBJ2-7, is NAGVMQNPRHLVRRRGQEARLRCSPMKGHSHVYWYRQLPEEGLKFMVYLQKENIIDESGMPKERFSAEFPKEGPSILRIQQVVRGDSAAYFCASSSGKGEQYFGPGTRLTVT.

This clonotype was recorded many times. V and J are TRBV29-1 and TRBJ2-7; 8 bases align to TRBD1. Germline loops: CDR1 SQVTM, CDR2 ANQGSEA. Trimming took 3 bases from V and 5 from J; bases not matched to a gene: 6. This CDR3 is 13 amino acids long. The CDR3 nucleotides read TGCAGCGTTGATGGGACAGGTCCCCACGAGCAGTACTTC. Protein product: CSVDGTGPHEQYF.

This clonotype was counted only a few times. The chain has TRBV18 and TRBJ1-6, with D possibly matching TRBD1 (5 bases). CDR1 and CDR2 from the germline V gene are KGHSH and LQKENI. The V end lost 2 bases, the J end lost 9 bases, and 14 bases lay between the germline ends. This CDR3 region has 15 residues. The DNA of the CDR3 is TGTGCCAGCTCACCATCGGGGGAATTGGGTTCACCCCTCCACTTT. Translation gives CASSPSGELGSPLHF.

This clonotype was observed at least ten times. This chain uses TRBV29-1 with TRBJ2-1; D may match TRBD1 or TRBD2 (5 bases each). The CDR3 is 13 residues long. Germline V gene sequence: CDR1 SQVTM, CDR2 ANQGSEA. Deletions cut 4 bases from V and 2 bases from J, with 9 bases between. The CDR3 here is CSVGGRTYNEQFF. The CDR3 DNA reads as TGCAGCGTTGGGGGGAGAACCTACAATGAGCAGTTCTTC.

This clonotype was picked up many times. This chain joins TRBV15 and TRBJ2-3, with D perhaps matching TRBD1 (5 bases). The germline V gene has CDR1 LNHNV and CDR2 YYDKDF (reference sequence). Trimming left V 8 bases short and J 2 bases short, with 14 bases between. This CDR3 comprises 14 residues. The DNA for the CDR3 is TGTGCCACCCGCTTGGGGCGGCTCACAGATACGCAGTATTTT. It is translated as CATRLGRLTDTQYF.

This clonotype was observed a handful of times. This rearrangement joins TRBV3-1 to TRBJ1-2, with 8 bases matching TRBD1. This CDR3 comprises 11 residues. The J segment lost 10 bases and the V segment lost 3 bases, leaving 1 base of the junction unmatched. The germline gives CDR1 LGHDT, CDR2 YNNKEL (reference sequence). CDR3 DNA sequence: TGTGCCAGCAGCCAGACAGGGGACTACACCTTC. Translation gives CASSQTGDYTF.

This clonotype was seen a handful of times. V and J are TRBV7-9 and TRBJ2-7, with D tentatively TRBD1 (6 bases). CDR3 length: 15 amino acids. Trimming removed 5 bases from V and 4 bases from J, with 18 bases in between. The germline V gene has CDR1 SEHNR and CDR2 FQNEAQ (reference sequence). CDR3: CASSTRRTEPYEQYF. The CDR3 DNA is TGTGCCAGCAGCACTCGCCGGACAGAACCGTACGAGCAGTACTTC. Full variable domain (remainder filled in from reference TRBV7-9 and TRBJ2-7): DTGVSQNPRHKITKRGQNVTFRCDPISEHNRLYWYRQTLGQGPEFLTYFQNEAQLEKSRLLSDRFSAERPKGSFSTLEIQRTEQGDSAMYLCASSTRRTEPYEQYFGPGTRLTVT.

This rearrangement joins TRBV29-1 to TRBJ1-1, with TRBD1 as a possible D gene (6 bases). CDR1 is SQVTM, CDR2 ANQGSEA, per germline. V gave up 2 bases and J gave up 4 bases, with 14 bases separating them. CDR3 length: 14 residues. CDR3 sequence reads: CSVELSQGITEAFF. The CDR3 DNA follows: TGCAGCGTTGAATTATCGCAGGGGATCACTGAAGCTTTCTTT.

This clonotype was detected many times. The rearrangement links TRBV20-1 to TRBJ1-5, with TRBD1 as a possible D gene (6 bases). Trimming removed 1 base from V and 5 bases from J, with 15 bases in between. The CDR3 runs 15 residues. Per the germline V gene, CDR1 is DFQATT and CDR2 is SNEGSKA (reference sequence). As DNA, the CDR3 is TGCAGTGCTAGAGCGCCAGGACAGAACTATCAGCCCCAGCATTTT. Translation: CSARAPGQNYQPQHF.

This clonotype came up many times. The J gene is TRBJ2-7, the V gene TRBV7-9, with 10 bases fitting TRBD2. From germline, CDR1 is SEHNR and CDR2 FQNEAQ (reference sequence). The CDR3 sequence is 14 residues long. The V and J ends lost 4 bases and 3 bases, in that order; junction bases with no gene match: 3. The CDR3, as DNA: TGTGCCAGCAGCTCATCTAGCGGGAGCTACGAGCAGTACTTC. It codes for CASSSSSGSYEQYF.

This clonotype was detected a few times. The chain carries TRBV9 and TRBJ1-5; 8 bases align to TRBD1. V was pared by 7 bases and J by 4 bases, with 4 bases of the junction left unmatched. This CDR3 region has 13 residues. The germline CDR1 and CDR2 sequences are SGDLS and YYNGEE. The CDR3 sequence is CASGTGSNQPQHF. The CDR3 DNA follows: TGTGCCAGCGGGACAGGCTCAAATCAGCCCCAGCATTTT. The entire variable domain, with the rest obtained from reference TRBV9 and TRBJ1-5, is as follows: DSGVTQTPKHLITATGQRVTLRCSPRSGDLSVYWYQQSLDQGLQFLIQYYNGEERAKGNILERFSAQQFPDLHSELNLSSLELGDSALYFCASGTGSNQPQHFGDGTRLSIL.